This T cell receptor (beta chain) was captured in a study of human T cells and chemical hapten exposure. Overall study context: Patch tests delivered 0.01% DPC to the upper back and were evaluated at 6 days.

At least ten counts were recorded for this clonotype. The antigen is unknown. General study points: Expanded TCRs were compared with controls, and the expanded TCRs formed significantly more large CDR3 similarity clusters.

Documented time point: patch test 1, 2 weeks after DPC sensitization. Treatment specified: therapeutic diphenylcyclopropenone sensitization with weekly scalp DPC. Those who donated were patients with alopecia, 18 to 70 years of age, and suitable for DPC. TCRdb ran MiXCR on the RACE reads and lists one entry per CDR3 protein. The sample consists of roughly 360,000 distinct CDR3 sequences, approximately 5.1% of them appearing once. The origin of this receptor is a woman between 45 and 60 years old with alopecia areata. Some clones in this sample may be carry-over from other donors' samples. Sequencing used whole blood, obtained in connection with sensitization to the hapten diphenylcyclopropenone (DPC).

The CDR3 coding sequence is TGTGCCAGCGGAAGGGGCGAGAATCAGCCCCAGCATTTT. As protein: CASGRGENQPQHF. The V gene is TRBV2, the J gene TRBJ1-5, with D possibly TRBD1 on 5 matching bases. From germline, CDR1 is SNHLY and CDR2 FYNNEI. Between the trimmed V and J ends, which lost 8 bases and 4 bases, there was a span of 12 bases. This CDR3 spans 13 amino acids.